This TCR beta chain derives from a study of cytomegalovirus exposure and HLA in healthy donors. Comments on this clone: As yet, its antigen is unknown.

Both 60 Vbeta primers and 13 Jbeta primers went into the PCR. As handled by the study authors: Roughly 80 million unique TCR beta chains, 9 million to 14 million shared, were counted in a later analysis. The table came from immunoSEQ multiplex PCR; TCRdb's copy has only in-frame clones and leaves some out. Clonal size and the V and J genes are those of that table, whereas D and trimming came from the DNA. The table records approximately 170,000 clones, around 81% of them present only once. Whole-study findings and limits: It was about 150 TCR beta chains that were listed as cytomegalovirus-associated. A prior analysis recorded that most TCR beta V segments were productive about 90% or about 30% of the time.

The receptor comes from a woman aged 40 to 49 in good health and CMV-seronegative. Sequencing used PBMCs.

CDR3 DNA sequence: TGTGCCAGCAGCCCCCACAGGGGGCGAGGGGACGAGCAGTACTTC. Residues: CASSPHRGRGDEQYF. The V call is TRBV9, the J call TRBJ2-7; 9 nucleotides agree with TRBD1. This CDR3 comprises 15 residues. Germline V gene lookup returns CDR1 SGDLS and CDR2 YYNGEE. J was trimmed by 5 bases and V by 4 bases; bases with no gene match: 10.